A selection of T cell receptor beta chains follows, all from one sample in a study of radiation and T cells in renal cell carcinoma. Data came from immunoSEQ multiplex PCR; TCRdb stores just in-frame clones and leaves some out. The data contain approximately 85,000 clones, roughly nine tenths of them singletons. Source: blood, taken from a patient whose treatment included radiotherapy and nephrectomy. The source of these receptors is a woman in her 70s with renal cell carcinoma. CDR3s include the opening cysteine and the closing phenylalanine or tryptophan. Each record gives: J gene, V gene, D gene, clone size, CDR3 DNA, CDR3 protein. D genes are given only for firm matches. Size is stated for part of the rows, as once, few or many counts, or as a class when the clone is expanded.

TRBJ2-7	TRBV10-3	TRBD1	.	TGTGCCATCAGTGAAGGACAGGGAAAGCAGTACTTC	CAISEGQGKQYF
TRBJ2-1	TRBV5-1	TRBD1	.	TGCGCCAGCAGCAACCGGGACAGCCTCTACAATGAGCAGTTCTTC	CASSNRDSLYNEQFF
TRBJ1-2	TRBV5-4	.	.	TGTGCCAGCAGCTTCGGGGGGGGCTCTAACTATGGCTACACCTTC	CASSFGGGSNYGYTF
TRBJ1-4	TRBV6-6	.	.	TGTGCCAGCAAGAATGGGGGGACCGAAGGGAAACTGTTTTTT	CASKNGGTEGKLFF
TRBJ1-4	TRBV7-2	.	.	TGTGCCAGCAGCTATCCGGGTTCCGGCGGTGAAAAACTGTTTTTT	CASSYPGSGGEKLFF
TRBJ2-3	TRBV7-2	.	.	TGTGCCAGCAGCTCCCAGGTGGGCACAGATACGCAGTATTTT	CASSSQVGTDTQYF
TRBJ1-1	TRBV7-6	TRBD1	.	TGTGCCAGCAGCTTAGGCAGGGGGCTCACTGAAGCTTTCTTT	CASSLGRGLTEAFF
TRBJ1-1	TRBV29-1	TRBD1	.	TGCAGCGTTTCAACAGGGGGAGGCACTGAAGCTTTCTTT	CSVSTGGGTEAFF
TRBJ1-3	TRBV7-2	TRBD1	.	TGTGCCAGCAGCTTGGGACAGGGGGTCGGTGGAAACACCATATATTTT	CASSLGQGVGGNTIYF
TRBJ2-2	TRBV27	.	.	TGTGCCAGCAGTTTTCTTGGGGGGAACACCGGGGAGCTGTTTTTT	CASSFLGGNTGELFF
TRBJ1-5	TRBV28	TRBD1	.	TGTGCCAGCAGGCCCCGGACAGGGGGCCCCTATCAGCCCCAGCATTTT	CASRPRTGGPYQPQHF
TRBJ1-2	TRBV7-9	.	.	TGTGCCAGCAGCTCCTCACTGTATGGCTACACCTTC	CASSSSLYGYTF
TRBJ2-5	TRBV7-2	TRBD2	once	TGTGCCAGCAGCTTATTTAGGACTAGCGGGGCCCAAGAGACCCAGTACTTC	CASSLFRTSGAQETQYF
TRBJ2-7	TRBV7-8	TRBD2	.	TGTGCCAGCAGCTTAGCGCCTAGCGGGATCTCCTACGAGCAGTACTTC	CASSLAPSGISYEQYF
TRBJ1-3	TRBV4-3	.	.	TGCGCCAGCAGCCAAGATACCCCCGGAAACACCATATATTTT	CASSQDTPGNTIYF
TRBJ2-2	TRBV29-1	.	.	TGCAGCGTGACACAGGGAGTCGGGGAGCTGTTTTTT	CSVTQGVGELFF
TRBJ2-7	TRBV2	.	.	TGTGCCAGCAGTGAATTAGGGAAGCAGTACTTC	CASSELGKQYF
TRBJ2-2	TRBV11-3	.	.	TGTGCCAGCAGCTTAGTGGTTGAAACCGGGGAGCTGTTTTTT	CASSLVVETGELFF
TRBJ2-3	TRBV27	.	.	TGTGCCAGCAGTTTTAGCGTAACTAGCACAGATACGCAGTATTTT	CASSFSVTSTDTQYF
TRBJ1-2	TRBV7-9	TRBD1	.	TGTGCCAGCAGCTTAGTCGGACAGGGACAATATGGCTACACCTTC	CASSLVGQGQYGYTF
TRBJ1-5	TRBV7-2	TRBD1	.	TGTGCCAGCAGCAGCCAAGGGACAGGGGGTTATCAGCCCCAGCATTTT	CASSSQGTGGYQPQHF
TRBJ1-2	TRBV7-2	.	.	TGTGCCAGCAGCTTAGCAGGGGCCTTTAGGGATGGCTACACCTTC	CASSLAGAFRDGYTF
TRBJ1-5	TRBV19	.	.	TGTGCCAGTAAGTCGATGGAACAGGGTAGCCAGCCCCAGCATTTT	CASKSMEQGSQPQHF
TRBJ2-4	TRBV11-3	TRBD2	.	TGTGCCAGCAGCCACCTCCCAGCGGGGGGAAGGGGAAACATTCAGTACTTC	CASSHLPAGGRGNIQYF
TRBJ1-1	TRBV19	TRBD1	.	TGTGCCAGTAGTATACAGGGGGCGAACACTGAAGCTTTCTTT	CASSIQGANTEAFF
TRBJ2-7	TRBV4-2	.	.	TGTGCCAGCAGCCAAGATCCAACAGGGCGGGACGAGCAGTACTTC	CASSQDPTGRDEQYF
TRBJ2-1	TRBV7-2	TRBD2	.	TGTGCCAGCAGCTTAGTGTTCGGGGGGAGCTCCTACAATGAGCAGTTCTTC	CASSLVFGGSSYNEQFF
TRBJ2-7	TRBV5-1	TRBD1	.	TGCGCCAGCAGCTTGGCCGGGACAGGGGCATGGGAGCAGTACTTC	CASSLAGTGAWEQYF
TRBJ2-7	TRBV5-8	.	.	TGTGCCAGCAGCTTGTCAGTTTCCTACGAGCAGTACTTC	CASSLSVSYEQYF
TRBJ2-7	TRBV7-2	TRBD2	.	TGTGCCAGCAGCTCAAGCTCCCTAGCGGGGGGGCGGGACGAGCAGTACTTC	CASSSSSLAGGRDEQYF
TRBJ2-1	TRBV23-1	TRBD1	.	TGCGCCAGCAGTCAAAAATGGACAGGGGGTGAGCAGTTCTTC	CASSQKWTGGEQFF